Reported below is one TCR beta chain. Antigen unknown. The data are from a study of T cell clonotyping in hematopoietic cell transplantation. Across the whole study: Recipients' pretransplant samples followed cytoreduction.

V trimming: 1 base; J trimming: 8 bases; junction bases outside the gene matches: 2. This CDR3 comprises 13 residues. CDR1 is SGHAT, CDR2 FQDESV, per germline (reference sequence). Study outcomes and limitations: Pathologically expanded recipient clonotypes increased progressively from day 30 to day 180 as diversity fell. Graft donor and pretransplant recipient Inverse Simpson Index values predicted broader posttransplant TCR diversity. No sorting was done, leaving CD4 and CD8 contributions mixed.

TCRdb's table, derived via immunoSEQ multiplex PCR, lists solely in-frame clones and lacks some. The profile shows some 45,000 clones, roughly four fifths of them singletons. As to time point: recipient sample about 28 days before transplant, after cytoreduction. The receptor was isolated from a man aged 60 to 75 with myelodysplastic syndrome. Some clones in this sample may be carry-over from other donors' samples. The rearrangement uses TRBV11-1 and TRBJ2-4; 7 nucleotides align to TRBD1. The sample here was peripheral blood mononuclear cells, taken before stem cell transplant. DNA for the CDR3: TGTGCCAGCAGCTTAGTCAGGGGGTACATTCAGTACTTC. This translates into CASSLVRGYIQYF.